The present entry profiles one T cell receptor beta chain with its context. Its antigen remains unknown. Only in-frame clones appear in the TCRdb table, and some are missing; sequencing was by immunoSEQ multiplex PCR. The sample contains around 120,000 clones, about 89% of which appear only once. This record comes from a study of T cell responses to AZD1222 COVID-19 vaccine. Broader study findings: Sampling captured repertoires only after the peak T cell response.

This specimen was peripheral blood, taken on day 0 of AZD1222 vaccination. This TCR was recovered from an adult in good health.

CDR3 loop: CASSLGLAGGPGGKQYF. The CDR3 nucleotides are TGCGCCAGCAGCTTGGGGCTAGCGGGGGGCCCGGGAGGCAAGCAGTACTTC. The rearrangement joins TRBV5-1 to TRBJ2-7; the match to TRBD2 covers 11 bases. The CDR3 extends over 17 amino acids. CDR1 is SGHRS and CDR2 is YFSETQ in the germline V gene. The V gene end was trimmed by 0 bases and the J gene end by 8 bases; junction bases not matched to a gene: 13.